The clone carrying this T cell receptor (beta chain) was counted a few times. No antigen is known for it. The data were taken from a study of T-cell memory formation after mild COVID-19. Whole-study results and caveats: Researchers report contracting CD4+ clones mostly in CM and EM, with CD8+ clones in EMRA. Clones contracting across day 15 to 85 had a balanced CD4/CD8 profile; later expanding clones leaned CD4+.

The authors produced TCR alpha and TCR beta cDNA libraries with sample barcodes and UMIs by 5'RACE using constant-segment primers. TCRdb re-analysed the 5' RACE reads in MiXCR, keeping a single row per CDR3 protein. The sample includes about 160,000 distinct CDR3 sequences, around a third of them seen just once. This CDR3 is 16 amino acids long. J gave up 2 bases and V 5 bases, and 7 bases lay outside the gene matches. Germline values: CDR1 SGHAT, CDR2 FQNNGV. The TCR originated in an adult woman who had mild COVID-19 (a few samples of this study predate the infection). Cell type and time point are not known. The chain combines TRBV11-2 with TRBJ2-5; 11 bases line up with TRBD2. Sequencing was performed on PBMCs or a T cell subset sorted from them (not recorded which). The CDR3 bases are TGTGCCAGCAGCCCCCGGGCTAGCGGGGGGCAAGAGACCCAGTACTTC. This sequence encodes CASSPRASGGQETQYF.